The 28 T cell receptor beta chains listed next were all sequenced from one sample in a study of blood T cell repertoires in COVID-19. Sequencing was performed with immunoSEQ multiplex PCR; in TCRdb, only in-frame clones are kept and a portion is missing. The sample carries approximately 70,000 clones, under 90% recorded once. Sequenced: peripheral blood. Receptors were obtained from a man between 65 and 80 years old who had recovered from COVID-19.

In this sample, this clone turned up once. V usage is TRBV6-5 and J usage is TRBJ1-1; D is ambiguous. Trimming stripped 0 bases from V and 1 base from J, with 9 bases between. CDR3 length equals 15 residues. Germline V CDR1 and CDR2: MNHEY, SVGAGI. CDR3 protein: CASSYSIHGNTEAFF. The CDR3 DNA follows: TGTGCCAGCAGTTACTCGATCCACGGGAACACTGAAGCTTTCTTT.

J is TRBJ2-1 and V is TRBV10-1, with D tentatively TRBD2 (7 bases). There are 10 residues in the CDR3. In germline, CDR1 is WNHNN, CDR2 SYGVQD (reference sequence). V lost 9 bases to trimming and J lost 9 bases, with 9 bases between them. The CDR3 spells CARRGGEQFF. As DNA, the CDR3 is TGCGCCAGGAGGGGGGGTGAGCAGTTCTTC.

The chain couples TRBV5-4 to TRBJ2-1; a possible D gene is TRBD2 (6 bases). This CDR3 comprises 13 residues. The germline V and J ends were trimmed by 7 bases and 8 bases, with 16 bases remaining between them. The V gene's germline CDR1 is SGHNT and CDR2 YYREEE (reference sequence). CDR3 loop: CASEDRTGDEQFF. The CDR3 nucleotides read TGTGCCAGCGAGGACCGGACGGGAGATGAGCAGTTCTTC.

The table lists this clone with a few counts. V is TRBV5-1 and J is TRBJ2-3; possible D gene TRBD1, 6 bases. CDR1 and CDR2 (germline): SGHRS, YFSETQ. V gave up 0 bases and J gave up 0 bases, with 14 bases separating them. This CDR3 is built from 17 residues. CDR3 coding DNA: TGCGCCAGCAGCTTGGGGCTACAGGGAAGGAGCACAGATACGCAGTATTTT. Its translation is CASSLGLQGRSTDTQYF.

V usage is TRBV3-1 (or the pseudogene TRBV3-2) and J usage is TRBJ2-7, with TRBD2 matching 10 bases. The CDR3 spans 18 residues. The V segment lost 1 base and the J segment 0 bases; nucleotides outside the gene matches: 9. The V gene's germline CDR1 is LGHDT and CDR2 YNNKEL (reference sequence). CDR3 region: CASSQGPQLAGSSYEQYF. CDR3 DNA sequence: TGTGCCAGCAGCCAAGGGCCTCAACTAGCGGGAAGCTCCTACGAGCAGTACTTC.

The gene calls are TRBV10-3 and TRBJ1-5; possibly TRBD1 for D (6 bases). CDR3 size: 14 residues. Germline loops: CDR1 ENHRY, CDR2 SYGVKD. Between the trimmed V and J ends, which lost 10 bases and 2 bases, there was a span of 15 bases. CDR3 region: CATMDSRGNQPQHF. CDR3 sequence (DNA): TGTGCCACTATGGACAGCCGGGGCAATCAGCCCCAGCATTTT.

This clone was seen a few times. The V gene is TRBV6-2 or TRBV6-3, the J gene TRBJ1-4, with D possibly matching TRBD1 (6 bases). The CDR3 sequence is 16 residues long. CDR1 and CDR2 (germline): MNHEY, SVGEGT. V was clipped by 5 bases and J by 6 bases, with 19 bases between them. The CDR3 DNA reads TGTGCCAGCAGTCCGTTTACAGGGACGATGGATGAAAAACTGTTTTTT. This translates into CASSPFTGTMDEKLFF.

This chain connects TRBV9 to TRBJ2-3, with TRBD2 matching over 11 bases. Losses at the gene ends were 3 bases for V and 2 bases for J; bases not matched to a gene: 5. CDR3 length: 16 residues. Germline assignment: CDR1 SGDLS and CDR2 YYNGEE. The CDR3 DNA follows: TGTGCCAGCAGCGCCCGGACTAGCGGGCACACAGATACGCAGTATTTT. Translation gives CASSARTSGHTDTQYF. The full variable domain, completed using reference TRBV9 and TRBJ2-3, is DSGVTQTPKHLITATGQRVTLRCSPRSGDLSVYWYQQSLDQGLQFLIQYYNGEERAKGNILERFSAQQFPDLHSELNLSSLELGDSALYFCASSARTSGHTDTQYFGPGTRLTVL.

This chain joins TRBV6-5 and TRBJ1-6; D not certain. This CDR3 spans 14 amino acids. Per germline, CDR1 MNHEY and CDR2 SVGAGI. Trimming removed 6 bases at V and 5 bases at J, with 11 bases between. CDR3 sequence: CASRDDEDNSPLHF. CDR3 sequence (DNA): TGTGCCAGCAGGGATGACGAGGATAATTCACCCCTCCACTTT.

CDR3 amino acids: CASSRVPAGSLRDTQYF. In DNA, the CDR3 is TGTGCCAGCAGTCGCGTGCCAGCGGGGTCTCTCCGGGATACGCAGTATTTT. The J gene is TRBJ2-3, the V gene TRBV7-9, with TRBD2 identical over 7 bases. The germline V gene encodes CDR1 SEHNR and CDR2 FQNEAQ (reference sequence). CDR3 length: 17 amino acids. V lost 6 bases and J lost 6; bases outside the gene matches: 18.

This chain joins TRBV5-1 and TRBJ2-5; D not resolved. Per germline, CDR1 SGHRS and CDR2 YFSETQ. CDR3 length: 12 residues. V dropped 5 bases and J dropped 3 bases, with 8 bases sitting between them. CDR3 region: CASSMAEETQYF. The DNA for the CDR3 is TGCGCCAGCAGTATGGCAGAAGAGACCCAGTACTTC.

This chain joins TRBV5-8 and TRBJ2-7; 7 bases are a match to TRBD1. The CDR3 has 13 residues. Germline CDR1 and CDR2: SGHTS and YDEGEE. Unmatched junction bases numbered 2, after V lost 2 bases and J lost 3 bases. The CDR3, as DNA: TGTGCCAGCAGCTTCGACAGGGACTACGAGCAGTACTTC. The encoded protein is CASSFDRDYEQYF.

The chain couples TRBV7-2 to TRBJ2-7; the match to TRBD2 covers 10 bases. Trimming cost V 3 bases and J 2 bases; bases outside gene matches: 10. The CDR3 runs to 17 residues. Germline CDR1 and CDR2: SGHTA and FQGNSA. The CDR3 is CASSLTLGSGGAYEQYF. Here the CDR3 DNA reads TGTGCCAGCAGCTTGACCCTCGGGAGCGGGGGGGCCTACGAGCAGTACTTC.

The V call is TRBV5-4, the J call TRBJ1-1, with 7 nucleotides matching TRBD1. The CDR3 totals 15 residues. The V gene's germline CDR1 is SGHNT and CDR2 YYREEE (reference sequence). The V gene end was trimmed by 4 bases and the J gene end by 0 bases; junction bases not matched to a gene: 6. The DNA of the CDR3 is TGTGCCAGCAGCGTGGGACAGAACATGAACACTGAAGCTTTCTTT. Its translation: CASSVGQNMNTEAFF.

The V gene is TRBV28, the J gene TRBJ2-7; TRBD1 matches 8 bases. The CDR3 consists of 14 residues. With V trimmed by 7 bases and J by 4 bases, 9 bases remained unmatched. Germline CDR1 MDHEN, CDR2 SYDVKM. The DNA of the CDR3 is TGTGCCAGCACTCTTGGGACAGGTCTGTACGAGCAGTACTTC. Encoded protein: CASTLGTGLYEQYF.

The chain couples TRBV19 to TRBJ2-7; D gene uncertain. Germline V gene lookup returns CDR1 LNHDA and CDR2 SQIVND (reference sequence). Trimming took off 4 bases at V and 0 bases at J, with 7 bases between the two ends. The CDR3 has 13 residues. DNA for the CDR3: TGTGCCAGTAGTAACCGGTTCTCCTACGAGCAGTACTTC. It translates to CASSNRFSYEQYF.

The gene calls are TRBV18 and TRBJ2-7, with D possibly TRBD2 on 6 matching bases. Per germline, CDR1 KGHSH and CDR2 LQKENI. The CDR3 contains 18 residues. Trimming shortened V by 2 bases and J by 0 bases, and 20 bases separated the two germline ends. The CDR3 DNA reads as TGTGCCAGCTCACCAACCGCGGGCGGGACGGGGAGCTCCTACGAGCAGTACTTC. Translating it yields CASSPTAGGTGSSYEQYF.

The chain combines TRBV11-2 with TRBJ1-6; D gene unclear. The CDR3 loop spans 15 amino acids. The germline gives CDR1 SGHAT, CDR2 FQNNGV. Trimming pared 6 bases from V and 0 bases from J, leaving 9 bases between. CDR3 in amino acids: CASSPGSSYNSPLHF. In DNA, the CDR3 is TGTGCCAGCAGTCCGGGGAGCTCCTATAATTCACCCCTCCACTTT.

The chain has TRBV7-2 and TRBJ1-5; 10 nucleotides match TRBD1. This CDR3 spans 16 amino acids. J lost 7 bases, V lost 6 bases, and 12 bases had no gene match. Per germline, CDR1 SGHTA and CDR2 FQGNSA. This CDR3 is CASSPQSGTGEQPQHF. CDR3 in DNA: TGTGCCAGCAGTCCCCAGTCCGGGACAGGGGAACAGCCCCAGCATTTT.

The chain combines TRBV4-3 with TRBJ1-6, with 9 positions matching TRBD1. The CDR3 sequence is 18 residues long. J was trimmed by 8 bases and V by 0 bases; bases with no gene match: 11. The V gene's germline CDR1 is LGHNA and CDR2 YSLEER. The CDR3 region has the DNA TGCGCCAGCAGCCAAGATCCGGGACAGGGTATGGGGGATTCACCCCTCCACTTT. It yields the protein CASSQDPGQGMGDSPLHF.

This clone is a singleton in its sample. J is TRBJ2-7 and V is TRBV6-2 or TRBV6-3, with TRBD1 as a possible D gene (7 bases). Germline lookup yields CDR1 MNHEY and CDR2 SVGEGT. Between the trimmed V and J ends, which lost 5 bases and 2 bases, there was a span of 13 bases. This CDR3 region has 14 residues. The chain's CDR3 is CASSRTTGAYEQYF. CDR3 coding DNA: TGTGCCAGCAGTAGGACTACAGGGGCCTACGAGCAGTACTTC.

The CDR3 nucleotides are TGCGCCAGCAGCCAAGATCGGAGCAATCAGCCCCAGCATTTT. Translating it yields CASSQDRSNQPQHF. The chain is built from TRBV4-1 and TRBJ1-5; D is unclear. The CDR3 sequence is 14 residues long. V lost 0 bases and J 1 base, leaving 4 bases between the germline ends. Germline CDR1 is MGHRA and CDR2 is YSYEKL.

This clone was counted a single time. The chain is built from TRBV29-1 and TRBJ2-3; D uncertain. Germline assignment: CDR1 SQVTM and CDR2 ANQGSEA. This CDR3 is 13 amino acids long. V shed 4 bases and J shed 0 bases, with 8 bases lying between them. CDR3: CSVASESTDTQYF. The CDR3 nucleotides read TGCAGCGTTGCAAGTGAGAGCACAGATACGCAGTATTTT.

The chain has TRBV11-3 and TRBJ2-7; 8 nucleotides line up with TRBD1. Germline V gene lookup returns CDR1 SGHNT and CDR2 YENEEA. V gave up 1 base and J gave up 3 bases; unmatched junction bases: 5. This CDR3 is built from 15 residues. CDR3 bases: TGTGCCAGCAGCTTAGGCCGACAGGGGCGCTACGAGCAGTACTTC. Translated, it gives CASSLGRQGRYEQYF.

The genes are TRBV6-5 and TRBJ2-4, with 7 bases matching TRBD1. CDR3 length: 12 amino acids. CDR1 MNHEY and CDR2 SVGAGI come from the germline V gene. The J segment lost 8 bases and the V segment lost 6 bases, leaving 4 bases of the junction unmatched. DNA of the CDR3: TGTGCCAGCAGCCGGGACAGTCACATTCAGTACTTC. Encoded protein: CASSRDSHIQYF.

As to this clone: A read error may produce the germline difference seen at one junction end. V usage is TRBV6-5 and J usage is TRBJ1-6; the D is unclear. Germline V gene sequence: CDR1 MNHEY, CDR2 SVGAGI. There are 14 residues in the CDR3. The CDR3 sequence is CASSTGNYHSPLHF. The CDR3 DNA is TGTGCCAGCAGCACCGGGAACTATCATTCACCCCTCCACTTT.

The rearrangement joins TRBV6-5 to TRBJ1-4, with D maybe TRBD1 (6 bases). The V gene lost 8 bases and the J gene lost 4 bases, with 14 bases spanning the gap. Germline V CDR1 and CDR2: MNHEY, SVGAGI. CDR3 size: 14 residues. The CDR3 region has the DNA TGTGCCAGCGGAACAGGGCGGGTTAATGAAAAACTGTTTTTT. Protein product: CASGTGRVNEKLFF.

The rearrangement links TRBV7-8 to TRBJ2-1; D not resolved. V shed 5 bases and J shed 3 bases, with 14 bases lying between them. CDR1 is SGHVS, CDR2 FQNEAQ, per germline. The CDR3 spans 15 residues. CDR3 in amino acids: CASSRGGLFYNEQFF. DNA for the CDR3: TGTGCCAGCAGCCGAGGCGGATTATTCTACAATGAGCAGTTCTTC. Drawing the rest from reference TRBV7-8 and TRBJ2-1, the complete variable domain is GAGVSQSPRYKVAKRGQDVALRCDPISGHVSLFWYQQALGQGPEFLTYFQNEAQLDKSGLPSDRFFAERPEGSVSTLKIQRTQQEDSAVYLCASSRGGLFYNEQFFGPGTRLTVL.